These T cell receptor beta chains were read from a single sample in a study of T cells in Graves' hyperthyroidism and ophthalmopathy. TCRdb re-derived calls from the multiplex PCR reads in MiXCR, one entry per CDR3 protein. Of about 380,000 distinct CDR3 sequences listed, around 14% are singletons. Material for sequencing was blood. These receptors were taken from a woman aged 60-75 years with Graves' hyperthyroidism. Both conserved end residues are part of each CDR3. Each record gives: V gene, J gene, clone size, D gene, CDR3 protein, CDR3 DNA. D genes are given only for firm matches. Rows give clone size only sometimes, using once, few, many, or a class for an expanded clone.

v_call: TRBV24-1
j_call: TRBJ2-2
clone_size: many
d_call: TRBD1
cdr3_aa: CATSGTGGADTGELFF
cdr3_nt: TGTGCCACCAGTGGGACAGGGGGCGCGGACACCGGGGAGCTGTTTTTT

v_call: TRBV4-2
j_call: TRBJ1-4
clone_size: .
d_call: .
cdr3_aa: CASSQEGSGGRPFNEKLFF
cdr3_nt: TGTGCCAGCAGCCAAGAAGGGTCCGGGGGGAGGCCCTTTAATGAAAAACTGTTTTTT

v_call: TRBV12-3/TRBV12-4
j_call: TRBJ2-7
clone_size: .
d_call: .
cdr3_aa: CASSLGGTRPSSYEQYF
cdr3_nt: TGTGCCAGCAGTTTAGGAGGGACGAGGCCTTCCTCCTACGAGCAGTACTTC

v_call: TRBV10-3
j_call: TRBJ2-7
clone_size: .
d_call: .
cdr3_aa: CAISESLAEGREQYF
cdr3_nt: TGTGCCATCAGTGAGTCCCTTGCCGAGGGTCGAGAGCAGTACTTC

v_call: TRBV2
j_call: TRBJ2-7
clone_size: many
d_call: .
cdr3_aa: CASGGVPGYEQYF
cdr3_nt: TGTGCCAGCGGAGGGGTCCCGGGATACGAGCAGTACTTC

v_call: TRBV7-8
j_call: TRBJ2-1
clone_size: few
d_call: .
cdr3_aa: CASSLGPAGLYNEQFF
cdr3_nt: TGTGCCAGCAGCTTAGGTCCAGCGGGTCTTTACAATGAGCAGTTCTTC

v_call: TRBV2
j_call: TRBJ2-7
clone_size: .
d_call: .
cdr3_aa: CASSAESYEQYF
cdr3_nt: TGTGCCAGCAGTGCAGAGTCCTACGAGCAGTACTTC

v_call: TRBV7-9
j_call: TRBJ2-5
clone_size: .
d_call: .
cdr3_aa: CASSFFGRPGKDF
cdr3_nt: TGTGCCAGCAGCTTTTTCGGTCGCCCCGGAAAGGACTTC

v_call: TRBV27
j_call: TRBJ2-5
clone_size: once
d_call: .
cdr3_aa: CASSSWGTQYF
cdr3_nt: TGTGCCAGCAGTTCTTGGGGGACCCAGTACTTC

v_call: TRBV30
j_call: TRBJ2-7
clone_size: many
d_call: .
cdr3_aa: CAWRWGGNYEQYF
cdr3_nt: TGTGCCTGGAGGTGGGGGGGCAACTACGAGCAGTACTTC

v_call: TRBV14
j_call: TRBJ2-7
clone_size: .
d_call: .
cdr3_aa: CASGGSPYEQYF
cdr3_nt: TGTGCCAGCGGCGGAAGCCCCTACGAGCAGTACTTC

v_call: TRBV11-2
j_call: TRBJ2-1
clone_size: many
d_call: TRBD2
cdr3_aa: CASRHLAGPYNEQFF
cdr3_nt: TGTGCCAGCCGTCACCTAGCGGGACCCTACAATGAGCAGTTCTTC

v_call: TRBV5-6
j_call: TRBJ2-2
clone_size: .
d_call: .
cdr3_aa: CASSIWTATGELFF
cdr3_nt: TGTGCCAGCAGCATTTGGACAGCCACCGGGGAGCTGTTTTTT

v_call: TRBV6-2/TRBV6-3
j_call: TRBJ2-7
clone_size: few
d_call: TRBD2
cdr3_aa: CASSERESYEQYF
cdr3_nt: TGTGCCAGCAGTGAGCGGGAGAGCTACGAGCAGTACTTC

v_call: TRBV6-5
j_call: TRBJ1-2
clone_size: many
d_call: .
cdr3_aa: CASSPQAFNYGYTF
cdr3_nt: TGTGCCAGCAGCCCCCAAGCTTTTAACTATGGCTACACCTTC

v_call: TRBV11-3
j_call: TRBJ2-7
clone_size: few
d_call: .
cdr3_aa: CASSLGGMVTYEQYF
cdr3_nt: TGTGCCAGCAGCTTAGGTGGTATGGTGACCTACGAGCAGTACTTC

v_call: TRBV5-1
j_call: TRBJ2-1
clone_size: .
d_call: TRBD2
cdr3_aa: CASSRTSLAGGGDEQFF
cdr3_nt: TGCGCCAGCAGCAGAACTAGTCTAGCGGGTGGGGGCGATGAGCAGTTCTTC

v_call: TRBV7-9
j_call: TRBJ2-1
clone_size: few
d_call: .
cdr3_aa: CASSSLRNEQFF
cdr3_nt: TGTGCCAGCAGCTCACTACGCAATGAGCAGTTCTTC

v_call: TRBV12-3/TRBV12-4
j_call: TRBJ1-5
clone_size: many
d_call: .
cdr3_aa: CASSPNRQGNQPQHF
cdr3_nt: TGTGCCAGCAGTCCCAACCGACAGGGCAATCAGCCCCAGCATTTT

v_call: TRBV15
j_call: TRBJ2-7
clone_size: many
d_call: TRBD1
cdr3_aa: CATSSWGQGAHEQYF
cdr3_nt: TGTGCCACCAGCAGTTGGGGCCAGGGGGCACACGAGCAGTACTTC

v_call: TRBV5-1
j_call: TRBJ2-2
clone_size: .
d_call: .
cdr3_aa: CASSLGPETGELFF
cdr3_nt: TGCGCCAGCAGCTTGGGACCAGAAACCGGGGAGCTGTTTTTT

v_call: TRBV7-3
j_call: TRBJ2-2
clone_size: few
d_call: .
cdr3_aa: CASSLSSTGELFF
cdr3_nt: TGTGCCAGCAGCTTATCTAGTACCGGGGAGCTGTTTTTT